These T cell receptor beta chains were read from a single sample in a study of T cells after somatic rescue of genetic block. Sequenced by immunoSEQ multiplex PCR; TCRdb stores in-frame clones only, minus some. Counted here are some 74,000 clones, roughly 93% occurring once; the ten biggest clones make up roughly 2.8%. Sample: peripheral blood mononuclear cells (PBMCs). These receptors came from a man aged 25-45 years. Each CDR3 is given with its conserved first and last residue. D genes are given only for firm matches. The listing skips clone size in some rows; elsewhere it reads once, few, many or a size class.

v_call	clone_size	d_call	j_call	cdr3_nt	cdr3_aa
TRBV15	-	TRBD1	TRBJ2-1	TGTGCCACCAGCAAAGGGACAGGGGGTTACAATGAGCAGTTCTTC	CATSKGTGGYNEQFF
TRBV10-3	-	-	TRBJ1-2	TGTGCCATCCCCCCCGGGCGGTGGGGGTATGGCTACACCTTC	CAIPPGRWGYGYTF
TRBV6-6	-	-	TRBJ2-3	TGTGCCAGCAGTTACTCGGGGGGGCGCTTAGATACGCAGTATTTT	CASSYSGGRLDTQYF
TRBV19	-	-	TRBJ2-6	TGTGCCAGTAGTGGGGGACATGGGGTTTCTGGGGCCAACGTCCTGACTTTC	CASSGGHGVSGANVLTF
TRBV5-1	-	-	TRBJ1-1	TGCGCCAGCAGCTTGGTGGCGGGGATTTTAGGGCACACTGAAGCTTTCTTT	CASSLVAGILGHTEAFF
TRBV6-5	-	-	TRBJ2-3	TGTGCCAGCAGTACGGGACCTCCCACAGATACGCAGTATTTT	CASSTGPPTDTQYF
TRBV11-3	-	TRBD2	TRBJ2-7	TGTGCCAGCAGCTTACGCGGGGGATTTGAGTACGAGCAGTACTTC	CASSLRGGFEYEQYF
TRBV27	-	TRBD2	TRBJ2-2	TGTGCCAGCAGTCTTGGGACTAGCGGAAACGGGGAGCTGTTTTTT	CASSLGTSGNGELFF
TRBV10-2	-	TRBD2	TRBJ2-7	TGCGCCAGCAGTGTCGGGAGGAGTTACGAGCAGTACTTC	CASSVGRSYEQYF
TRBV27	-	TRBD1	TRBJ1-2	TGTGCCAGCAGTTCCGCCTCCGGGACAGGGCCCTATGGCTACACCTTC	CASSSASGTGPYGYTF
TRBV29-1	-	TRBD2	TRBJ2-3	TGCAGCGGCGCGGGGGGAAATGCAGATACGCAGTATTTT	CSGAGGNADTQYF
TRBV29-1	-	-	TRBJ2-1	TGCAGCGTTGTGGGGGGATCCTACAATGAGCAGTTCTTC	CSVVGGSYNEQFF
TRBV6-5	-	TRBD1	TRBJ1-2	TGTGCCAGCAGTTATGGGACAGGTGTTTATGGCTACACCTTC	CASSYGTGVYGYTF
TRBV6-5	-	TRBD1	TRBJ1-1	TGTGCCAGCAGACCGCGACAGGGGGCGATCACTGAAGCTTTCTTT	CASRPRQGAITEAFF
TRBV14	-	-	TRBJ1-6	TGTGCCAGCAGCCTAAACTGGAATTCACCCCTCCACTTT	CASSLNWNSPLHF
TRBV7-8	-	-	TRBJ2-3	TGTGCCAGCAAGCCGGGACGAGGCACAGATACGCAGTATTTT	CASKPGRGTDTQYF
TRBV7-9	-	TRBD1	TRBJ2-4	TGTGCCAGCAGCGGGACAGGGAAAACTGAATTAGCCAAAAACATTCAGTACTTC	CASSGTGKTELAKNIQYF
TRBV20-1	-	-	TRBJ2-5	TGCAGTGGGAGGGAAGCGGAGACCCAGTACTTC	CSGREAETQYF
TRBV11-2	-	TRBD1	TRBJ1-3	TGTGCCAGCAGAGCCGGGACAGGGGCCTTCTCTGGAAACACCATATATTTT	CASRAGTGAFSGNTIYF
TRBV6-5	-	TRBD1	TRBJ2-2	TGTGCCAGCAGTTTGACAGGGGGCGCGGGCACCGGGGAGCTGTTTTTT	CASSLTGGAGTGELFF
TRBV27	-	TRBD1	TRBJ1-1	TGTGCCAGCAGTCCCGTCAGGGGGCGTGGGACTGAAGCTTTCTTT	CASSPVRGRGTEAFF
TRBV19	-	TRBD1	TRBJ1-2	TGTGCCAGTAGGGGACAGGGCACCTATGGCTACACCTTC	CASRGQGTYGYTF
TRBV6-5	-	-	TRBJ1-3	TGTGCCAGCACACTCTCTGGAAACACCATATATTTT	CASTLSGNTIYF
TRBV7-9	-	-	TRBJ1-4	TGTGCCAGCAGCGGCAGAGGCCCCACCCAAACTAATGAAAAACTGTTTTTT	CASSGRGPTQTNEKLFF
TRBV12-5	few	TRBD1	TRBJ1-5	TGTGCTAGTGGTTACCGGGACAGGGTCATCTGTCAGCCCCAGCATTTT	CASGYRDRVICQPQHF
TRBV4-3	-	-	TRBJ2-5	TGCGCCAGCAGCCAAGAAACTTGGCAGACGGGGAAAGAGACCCAGTACTTC	CASSQETWQTGKETQYF
TRBV28	-	TRBD2	TRBJ2-7	TGTGCCAGCAGTTTTACGGGGGGTCTGTTAGAGCAGTACTTC	CASSFTGGLLEQYF
TRBV2	-	TRBD2	TRBJ2-1	TGTGCCAGCAGTGCCACCCCGGGACTAGCGGGCGGGAATGAGCAGTTCTTC	CASSATPGLAGGNEQFF
TRBV7-9	-	TRBD2	TRBJ2-7	TGTGCCAGCAGCTTAGTGACTAGCGGGAGTTCCGAGCAGTACTTC	CASSLVTSGSSEQYF
TRBV5-1	-	-	TRBJ2-7	TGCGCCAGCAGTCTCCAGGGGGGGTCCTACGAGCAGTACTTC	CASSLQGGSYEQYF
TRBV4-3	-	-	TRBJ2-5	TGCGCCAGCAGCCAGCTGGGGGAGACCCAGTACTTC	CASSQLGETQYF
TRBV11-2	-	-	TRBJ2-4	TGTGCCAGCAGCTTAGTAGCCGGAGCCAAAAACATTCAGTACTTC	CASSLVAGAKNIQYF
TRBV19	-	TRBD2	TRBJ2-3	TGTGCCAGTAGTATTACGGGAGGGCCTCCAGATACGCAGTATTTT	CASSITGGPPDTQYF
TRBV7-7	-	-	TRBJ2-1	TGTGCCAGCAGCCGCATGGGATTCCCGGACAATGAGCAGTTCTTC	CASSRMGFPDNEQFF
TRBV5-1	-	TRBD2	TRBJ2-7	TGCGCCAGCAGCTTGTCGGGACTAGCGGGAGGTGAGCAGTACTTC	CASSLSGLAGGEQYF
TRBV19	-	-	TRBJ2-1	TGTGCCAGTAGTAAGGTGGTGGCTCGGATGGACAATGAGCAGTTCTTC	CASSKVVARMDNEQFF
TRBV7-2	-	-	TRBJ1-5	TGTGCCAGCAGCTTATGGTCGAACAATCAGCCCCAGCATTTT	CASSLWSNNQPQHF
TRBV29-1	-	-	TRBJ2-5	TGCAGCGTTTTTAGGGAGGCGACCCAGTACTTC	CSVFREATQYF
TRBV14	-	-	TRBJ2-7	TGTGCCAGCAGCCAAGACGGCTTAACCTACGAGCAGTACTTC	CASSQDGLTYEQYF
TRBV7-2	-	-	TRBJ2-3	TGTGCCAGCAGCTCCCCATCAGATACGCAGTATTTT	CASSSPSDTQYF
TRBV4-1	-	TRBD1	TRBJ1-1	TGCGCCAGCAGCCAGGGACAGGGGCGAATGAACACTGAAGCTTTCTTT	CASSQGQGRMNTEAFF
TRBV7-6	-	-	TRBJ1-1	TGTGCCAGCAGTCCGGGGCCCGGCTTGAACACTGAAGCTTTCTTT	CASSPGPGLNTEAFF
TRBV10-2	-	-	TRBJ1-2	TGCGCCAGCAGTGAGTCAGCCAGAGGGGATGGCTACACCTTC	CASSESARGDGYTF
TRBV19	-	TRBD2	TRBJ2-1	TGTGCCAGTAGCGGGACTAGCGGGAGGGCCTTCCCCTACAATGAGCAGTTCTTC	CASSGTSGRAFPYNEQFF
TRBV25-1	-	-	TRBJ1-2	TGTGCCAGCAGTGAATTAGGGCCGGTCGATGGCTACACCTTC	CASSELGPVDGYTF
TRBV6-5	-	-	TRBJ1-1	TGTGCCAGCAGTCGCGGGACGGTGACTGAAGCTTTCTTT	CASSRGTVTEAFF
TRBV5-8	-	TRBD1	TRBJ2-3	TGTGCCATCACTCGGACAGGGAGCACAGATACGCAGTATTTT	CAITRTGSTDTQYF
TRBV6-5	-	TRBD2	TRBJ2-7	TGTGCCAGCAGTTACGGACTAGCGGCCCCCTACGAGCAGTACTTC	CASSYGLAAPYEQYF
TRBV7-2	once	TRBD1	TRBJ2-6	TGTGCCAGCAGCCCTAGAATATGGCAGGGGGAATCTGGGGCCAACGTCCTGACTTTC	CASSPRIWQGESGANVLTF
TRBV30	once	-	TRBJ1-1	TGTGCCTGGAGTGTACGAGGGACTGAAGCTTTCTTT	CAWSVRGTEAFF
TRBV6-5	-	-	TRBJ2-1	TGTGCCAGCAGTAAACTAGCTGCCCGAAACAATGAGCAGTTCTTC	CASSKLAARNNEQFF
TRBV5-5	-	-	TRBJ2-3	TGTGCCAGCAGCTTGGCCGGGCAGACAGATACGCAGTATTTT	CASSLAGQTDTQYF
TRBV28	-	-	TRBJ2-2	TGTGCCAGCTTTGGGGGGGCTAGCGGGGAGCTGTTTTTT	CASFGGASGELFF